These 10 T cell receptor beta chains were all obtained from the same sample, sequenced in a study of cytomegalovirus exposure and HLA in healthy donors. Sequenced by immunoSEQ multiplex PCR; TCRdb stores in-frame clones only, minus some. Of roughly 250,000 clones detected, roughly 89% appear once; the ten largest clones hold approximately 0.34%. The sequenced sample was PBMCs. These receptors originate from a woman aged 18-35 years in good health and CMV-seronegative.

This chain's CDR3 is CASSANLNTEAFF. In DNA, the CDR3 is TGTGCCAGCAGCGCGAACTTGAACACTGAAGCTTTCTTT. The V call is TRBV7-9, the J call TRBJ1-1, with no clear D. V was pared by 5 bases and J by 0 bases, with 7 bases between. Germline V gives CDR1 SEHNR, CDR2 FQNEAQ (reference sequence). This CDR3 has 13 residues.

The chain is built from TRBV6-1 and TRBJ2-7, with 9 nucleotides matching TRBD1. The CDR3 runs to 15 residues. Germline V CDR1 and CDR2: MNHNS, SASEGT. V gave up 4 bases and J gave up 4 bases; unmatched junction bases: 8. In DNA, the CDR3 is TGTGCCAGCAGTGTAACCGGGACAGGGAGTTACGAGCAGTACTTC. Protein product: CASSVTGTGSYEQYF.

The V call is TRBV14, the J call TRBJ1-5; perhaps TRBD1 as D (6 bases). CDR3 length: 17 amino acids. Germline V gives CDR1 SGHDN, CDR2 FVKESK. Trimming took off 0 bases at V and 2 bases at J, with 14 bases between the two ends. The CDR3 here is CASSQDRQVGGNQPQHF. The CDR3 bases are TGTGCCAGCAGCCAAGATAGACAGGTCGGGGGCAATCAGCCCCAGCATTTT.

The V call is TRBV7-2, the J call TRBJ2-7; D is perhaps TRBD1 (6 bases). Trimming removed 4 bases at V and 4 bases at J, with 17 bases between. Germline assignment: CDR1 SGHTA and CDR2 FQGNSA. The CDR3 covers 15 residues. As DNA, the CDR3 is TGTGCCAGCAGCTCCCGATCGGACAGACTATACGAGCAGTACTTC. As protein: CASSSRSDRLYEQYF.

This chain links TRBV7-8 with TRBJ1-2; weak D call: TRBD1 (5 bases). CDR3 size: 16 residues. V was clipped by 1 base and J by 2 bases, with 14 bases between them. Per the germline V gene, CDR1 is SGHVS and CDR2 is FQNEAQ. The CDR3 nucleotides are TGTGCCAGCAGCTTAGTTAGTAGGGGCCAGAACTATGGCTACACCTTC. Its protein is CASSLVSRGQNYGYTF. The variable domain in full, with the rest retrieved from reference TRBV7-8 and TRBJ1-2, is GAGVSQSPRYKVAKRGQDVALRCDPISGHVSLFWYQQALGQGPEFLTYFQNEAQLDKSGLPSDRFFAERPEGSVSTLKIQRTQQEDSAVYLCASSLVSRGQNYGYTFGSGTRLTVV.

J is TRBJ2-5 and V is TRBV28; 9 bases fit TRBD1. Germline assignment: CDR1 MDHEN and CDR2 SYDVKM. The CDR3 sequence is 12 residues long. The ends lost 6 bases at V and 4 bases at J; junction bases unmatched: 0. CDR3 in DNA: TGTGCCAGCAGGGGACAGGGAGAGACCCAGTACTTC. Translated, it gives CASRGQGETQYF.

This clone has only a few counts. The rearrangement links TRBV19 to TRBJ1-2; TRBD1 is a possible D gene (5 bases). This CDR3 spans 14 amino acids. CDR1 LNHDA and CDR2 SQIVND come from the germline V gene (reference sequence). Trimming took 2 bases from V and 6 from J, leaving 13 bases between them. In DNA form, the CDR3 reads TGTGCCAGTAGTATATCTGGCAGGGCTCATGGCTACACCTTC. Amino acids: CASSISGRAHGYTF.

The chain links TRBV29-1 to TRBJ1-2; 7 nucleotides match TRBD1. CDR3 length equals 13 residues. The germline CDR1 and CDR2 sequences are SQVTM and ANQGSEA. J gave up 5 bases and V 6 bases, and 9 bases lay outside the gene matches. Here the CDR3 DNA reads TGCAGCGTCGGGACAGTTTATCAGTATGGCTACACCTTC. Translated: CSVGTVYQYGYTF.

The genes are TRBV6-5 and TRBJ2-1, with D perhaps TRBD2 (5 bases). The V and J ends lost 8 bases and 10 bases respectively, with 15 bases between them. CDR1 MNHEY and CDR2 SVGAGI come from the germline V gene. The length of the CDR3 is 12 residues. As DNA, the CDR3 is TGTGCCAGCTCTCCTAAGGGAGAGGAGCAGTTCTTC. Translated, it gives CASSPKGEEQFF.

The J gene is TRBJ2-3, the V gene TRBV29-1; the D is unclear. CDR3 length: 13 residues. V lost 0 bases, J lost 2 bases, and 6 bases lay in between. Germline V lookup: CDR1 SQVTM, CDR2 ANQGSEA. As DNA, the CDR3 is TGCAGCGTTGAAGATCGAGTCACAGATACGCAGTATTTT. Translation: CSVEDRVTDTQYF.